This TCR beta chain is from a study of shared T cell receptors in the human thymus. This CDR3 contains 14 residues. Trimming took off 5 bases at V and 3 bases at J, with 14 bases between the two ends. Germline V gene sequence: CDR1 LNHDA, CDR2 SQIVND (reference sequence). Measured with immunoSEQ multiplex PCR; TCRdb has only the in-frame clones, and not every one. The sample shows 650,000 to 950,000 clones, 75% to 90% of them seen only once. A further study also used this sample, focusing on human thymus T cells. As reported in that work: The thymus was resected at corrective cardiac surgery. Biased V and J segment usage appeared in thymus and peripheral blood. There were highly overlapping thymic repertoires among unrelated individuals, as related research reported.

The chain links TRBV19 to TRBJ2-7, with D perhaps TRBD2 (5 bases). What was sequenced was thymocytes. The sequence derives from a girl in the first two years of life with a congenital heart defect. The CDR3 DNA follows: TGTGCCAGTAGTCGCTCGGGATCTAACTACGAGCAGTACTTC. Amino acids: CASSRSGSNYEQYF.